The T cell receptor beta chain under discussion was sequenced for a study of blood T cell repertoires in COVID-19. At the level of the study: Spain, Italy and the United States supplied samples that represented acute and convalescent COVID-19. From T cells, B-cell-depleted T cells, or PBMCs came the material, which was cDNA or gDNA.

CDR1 and CDR2 from the germline V gene are GTSNPN and SVGIG (reference sequence). CDR3 length: 14 residues. The trim removed 1 base at V and 2 bases at J, leaving 2 bases unmatched. The repertoire was sequenced with immunoSEQ multiplex PCR; TCRdb's copy has only in-frame clones and lacks some. The table includes about 170,000 clones, more than 60% detected once. The receptor was derived from a man in his sixties with acute or convalescent COVID-19. The chain recombines TRBV30 with TRBJ1-5, with 7 positions matching TRBD1. The sequenced material came from peripheral blood. The CDR3 region has the DNA TGTGCCTGGAGTGGCCAGGGGGGCAATCAGCCCCAGCATTTT. It is translated as CAWSGQGGNQPQHF.